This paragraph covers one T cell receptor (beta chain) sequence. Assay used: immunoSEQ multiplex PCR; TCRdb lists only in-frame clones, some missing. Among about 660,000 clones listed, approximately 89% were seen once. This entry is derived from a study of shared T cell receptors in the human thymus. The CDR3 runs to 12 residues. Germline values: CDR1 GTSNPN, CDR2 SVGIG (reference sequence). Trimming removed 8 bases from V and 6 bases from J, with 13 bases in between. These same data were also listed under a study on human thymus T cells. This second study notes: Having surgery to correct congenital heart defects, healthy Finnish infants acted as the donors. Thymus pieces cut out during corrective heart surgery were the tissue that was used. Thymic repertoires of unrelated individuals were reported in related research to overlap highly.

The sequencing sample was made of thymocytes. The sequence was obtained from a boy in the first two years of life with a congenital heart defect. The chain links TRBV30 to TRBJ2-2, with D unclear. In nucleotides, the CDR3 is TGTGCCGGCAAAGTGCAATCCGGGGAGCTGTTTTTT. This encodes CAGKVQSGELFF.